Presented here are 16 T cell receptor beta chains from one specimen sequenced in a study of shared clonotypes between healthy human individuals. Terminally differentiated effector memory CD45RA+ cells were excluded from the naive CD8 cells, which were CD45RO-negative and positively selected for CCR7. Sequencing was performed with immunoSEQ multiplex PCR; in TCRdb, only in-frame clones are kept and a portion is missing. The repertoire holds 550,000 to 750,000 clones, with roughly 96% as singletons. Sequenced input: naive CD8+ T cells sorted from blood. The receptors here all came from a woman aged 25 to 39 in good health.

The rearrangement joins TRBV27 to TRBJ2-7, with D possibly matching TRBD1 (6 bases). This CDR3 is 14 amino acids long. The V gene lost 0 bases and the J gene lost 3 bases, with 9 bases spanning the gap. Germline V gene data show CDR1 as MNHEY and CDR2 as SMNVEV (reference sequence). In DNA form, the CDR3 reads TGTGCCAGCAGTTTATCCGGGACAAACTACGAGCAGTACTTC. Amino acids: CASSLSGTNYEQYF.

The chain couples TRBV27 to TRBJ2-3; 9 positions agree with TRBD1. The CDR3 loop spans 15 amino acids. Germline assignment: CDR1 MNHEY and CDR2 SMNVEV (reference sequence). Germline trimming cut 7 bases from V and 3 bases from J; bases unmatched to any gene: 8. CDR3 residues: CASNSFGQGTDTQYF. DNA for the CDR3: TGTGCCAGCAATTCCTTCGGACAGGGGACAGATACGCAGTATTTT.

The rearrangement uses TRBV5-6 and TRBJ2-7; unclear D gene. Trimming removed 4 bases at V and 1 base at J, with 12 bases between. Germline lookup yields CDR1 SGHDT and CDR2 YYEEEE. The CDR3 is made up of 14 amino acids. CDR3 nucleotides: TGTGCCAGCAGCCTGGGTTTGGGTTCCTACGAGCAGTACTTC. This codes for CASSLGLGSYEQYF.

The CDR3 spells CASSFISGRASEQFF. The CDR3 DNA follows: TGTGCCAGCAGTTTTATTAGCGGGAGGGCAAGTGAGCAGTTCTTC. The J gene is TRBJ2-1, the V gene TRBV27; 11 nucleotides line up with TRBD2. CDR3 length: 15 residues. J gave up 9 bases and V 3 bases, and 7 bases lay outside the gene matches. Germline V gene data show CDR1 as MNHEY and CDR2 as SMNVEV (reference sequence).

As concerns this clone: The junction shows a germline mismatch at one end, possibly a read error. V usage is TRBV7-9 and J usage is TRBJ2-7; D might be TRBD2 (5 bases). There are 11 residues in the CDR3. Germline CDR1 and CDR2: SEHNR and FQNEAQ (reference sequence). CDR3 coding DNA: TGTGCCAGCAGCGCCCCCAAAGGACTCTTCTTC. This translates into CASSAPKGLFF.

The chain recombines TRBV27 with TRBJ2-3, with D tentatively TRBD2 (6 bases). The ends were cut back, 5 bases at V and 1 base at J, with 13 bases in the middle. Germline-derived CDR1 and CDR2 are MNHEY and SMNVEV (reference sequence). The CDR3 spans 15 residues. The CDR3 spells CASSADGGGTDTQYF. CDR3 DNA: TGTGCCAGCAGTGCAGACGGAGGGGGCACAGATACGCAGTATTTT.

The chain is built from TRBV28 and TRBJ2-7; TRBD2 matches at 8 bases. The CDR3 has 15 residues. V lost 2 bases to trimming and J lost 0 bases; unmatched junction nucleotides: 3. Germline V lookup: CDR1 MDHEN, CDR2 SYDVKM. The chain's CDR3 is CASSLESGSSYEQYF. CDR3 sequence (DNA): TGTGCCAGCAGTTTAGAGAGCGGGAGCTCCTACGAGCAGTACTTC.

The chain is built from TRBV7-9 and TRBJ2-5, with 8 bases matching TRBD1. Germline CDR1 SEHNR, CDR2 FQNEAQ (reference sequence). Trimming removed 1 base from V and 0 bases from J; junction bases left unmatched: 4. This CDR3 has 16 amino acids. CDR3: CASSLGGTGHQETQYF. The CDR3 DNA sequence: TGTGCCAGCAGCTTAGGGGGGACAGGCCACCAAGAGACCCAGTACTTC.

The gene calls are TRBV4-2 and TRBJ2-7; no clear D gene. CDR3 size: 17 residues. Germline V gene sequence: CDR1 LGHNA, CDR2 YNFKEQ. V lost 0 bases, J lost 1 base, and 16 bases lay in between. The DNA of the CDR3 is TGTGCCAGCAGCCAAGATTTAAGTGTCGAGCCGTCCTACGAGCAGTACTTC. Encoded protein: CASSQDLSVEPSYEQYF.

The CDR3 protein is CASSLDLRTGANVLTF. CDR3 in DNA: TGTGCCAGCAGTTTAGACCTCCGGACTGGGGCCAACGTCCTGACTTTC. The chain couples TRBV28 to TRBJ2-6; D is uncertain. Trimming took 2 bases from V and 2 from J, leaving 10 bases between them. The CDR3 contains 16 residues. CDR1 is MDHEN, CDR2 SYDVKM, per germline.

This chain joins TRBV11-1 and TRBJ1-1, with D uncertain. V was shortened by 5 bases and J by 3 bases, with 13 bases between the two germline ends. The CDR3 has 14 amino acids. Germline V gene sequence: CDR1 SGHAT, CDR2 FQDESV (reference sequence). The CDR3 loop reads CASSPTGGYTEAFF. For the CDR3, the DNA is TGTGCCAGCAGCCCCACCGGAGGGTACACTGAAGCTTTCTTT.

V and J are TRBV27 and TRBJ2-1, with 7 bases matching TRBD2. The CDR3 length is 16 residues. The germline V gene has CDR1 MNHEY and CDR2 SMNVEV (reference sequence). V was clipped by 6 bases and J by 2 bases; unmatched bases: 10. The CDR3 protein is CASSPTSFDAYNEQFF. CDR3 nucleotide sequence: TGTGCCAGCAGCCCGACTAGCTTTGATGCCTACAATGAGCAGTTCTTC.

In DNA, the CDR3 is TGTGCCAGCAGTTTATTATCGGGTCGTAGCTCCTACAATGAGCAGTTCTTC. Its translation: CASSLLSGRSSYNEQFF. The chain recombines TRBV28 with TRBJ2-1; D uncertain. Per the germline V gene, CDR1 is MDHEN and CDR2 is SYDVKM. The CDR3 has 17 residues. V lost 1 base, J lost 0 bases, and 13 bases lay in between.

The chain uses TRBV27 and TRBJ2-1; weak D call: TRBD2 (5 bases). The CDR3 length is 16 residues. Trimming cost V 2 bases and J 2 bases, with 13 bases left between them. Germline V CDR1 and CDR2: MNHEY, SMNVEV (reference sequence). The CDR3 DNA follows: TGTGCCAGCAGTTTAGTAGCGCCCCATACCTACAATGAGCAGTTCTTC. Translating it yields CASSLVAPHTYNEQFF.

The chain couples TRBV5-6 to TRBJ2-1, with 8 bases aligning to TRBD2. The J segment lost 6 bases and the V segment lost 3 bases, leaving 11 bases of the junction unmatched. CDR1 is SGHDT, CDR2 YYEEEE, per germline. The CDR3 has 16 residues. The CDR3 is CASSWRPGLEFNEQFF. The DNA of the CDR3 is TGTGCCAGCAGCTGGCGACCGGGACTAGAGTTCAATGAGCAGTTCTTC. Looking up the rest from reference TRBV5-6 and TRBJ2-1 gives the full variable domain: DAGVTQSPTHLIKTRGQQVTLRCSPKSGHDTVSWYQQALGQGPQFIFQYYEEEERQRGNFPDRFSGHQFPNYSSELNVNALLLGDSALYLCASSWRPGLEFNEQFFGPGTRLTVL.

The CDR3 DNA reads TGTGCCAGCAGAGCGGGAGGGCTTGGCGGGGAGCTGTTTTTT. It codes for CASRAGGLGGELFF. This chain joins TRBV28 and TRBJ2-2; the match to TRBD2 covers 10 bases. Germline V gene lookup returns CDR1 MDHEN and CDR2 SYDVKM. CDR3 size: 14 residues. The trim removed 6 bases at V and 7 bases at J, leaving 5 bases unmatched.